These 8 T cell receptor beta chains originate from one sample sequenced in a study of blood T cell repertoires in COVID-19. Using immunoSEQ multiplex PCR, the repertoire was profiled, and TCRdb retains in-frame clones only, with some absent. The table records 100,000 to 150,000 clones, approximately 85% of them present only once. Sample: peripheral blood. The receptor source for this set is a woman older than 75 with COVID-19, enrolled during active disease.

This clone came up once. The chain recombines TRBV7-3 with TRBJ2-7; 10 bases align to TRBD2. The CDR3 is made up of 15 amino acids. The V gene end was trimmed by 3 bases and the J gene end by 2 bases; junction bases not matched to a gene: 4. Germline V gene data show CDR1 as SGHTA and CDR2 as FQGTGA. CDR3 DNA sequence: TGTGCCAGCAGCTTGGGACTAGCGCCTACCTACGAGCAGTACTTC. Residues: CASSLGLAPTYEQYF. The full variable domain, in which reference TRBV7-3 and TRBJ2-7 provide the parts outside the CDR3, is GAGVSQTPSNKVTEKGKYVELRCDPISGHTALYWYRQSLGQGPEFLIYFQGTGAADDSGLPNDRFFAVRPEGSVSTLKIQRTERGDSAVYLCASSLGLAPTYEQYFGPGTRLTVT.

This chain connects TRBV15 to TRBJ1-2, with a possible D match to TRBD1 (5 bases). This CDR3 is 15 amino acids long. V lost 0 bases, J lost 1 base, and 9 bases lay in between. The germline gives CDR1 LNHNV, CDR2 YYDKDF (reference sequence). The CDR3 DNA sequence: TGTGCCACCAGCAGAGATTACAGGCGTAACTATGGCTACACCTTC. It codes for CATSRDYRRNYGYTF.

V gene TRBV7-9 combines with J gene TRBJ1-5; D gene uncertain. The CDR3 contains 13 residues. Germline CDR1 and CDR2: SEHNR and FQNEAQ (reference sequence). Trimming took 3 bases from V and 6 from J, leaving 9 bases between them. The CDR3 is CASSLREGQPQHF. DNA for the CDR3: TGTGCCAGCAGCTTGAGGGAGGGTCAGCCCCAGCATTTT.

This chain joins TRBV6-5 and TRBJ1-1; a possible D gene is TRBD1 (6 bases). Trimming removed 2 bases from V and 11 bases from J, with 18 bases in between. The CDR3 contains 14 residues. Germline values: CDR1 MNHEY, CDR2 SVGAGI. The CDR3 region is CASSYPEEGQPAFF. CDR3 nucleotide sequence: TGTGCCAGCAGTTACCCCGAAGAAGGACAGCCGGCTTTCTTT.

This clone was detected only once. This rearrangement joins TRBV4-2 to TRBJ2-6; TRBD1 is a possible D gene (6 bases). Germline loops: CDR1 LGHNA, CDR2 YNFKEQ. Between the trimmed V and J ends, which lost 0 bases and 4 bases, there was a span of 13 bases. This CDR3 contains 17 residues. The CDR3 loop reads CASSQDPNRAGANVLTF. In nucleotides, the CDR3 is TGTGCCAGCAGCCAAGATCCAAACAGGGCCGGGGCCAACGTCCTGACTTTC.

This CDR3 is CASSLSGPPGGGFYNEQFF. CDR3 in DNA: TGTGCCAGCAGCTTATCCGGGCCGCCGGGAGGGGGTTTTTACAATGAGCAGTTCTTC. The chain carries TRBV7-2 and TRBJ2-1; 8 bases align to TRBD2. Germline CDR1 and CDR2: SGHTA and FQGNSA. The J segment lost 4 bases and the V segment lost 2 bases, leaving 16 bases of the junction unmatched. This CDR3 is built from 19 residues.

The chain recombines TRBV5-1 with TRBJ2-1; perhaps TRBD1 as D (6 bases). The germline V gene encodes CDR1 SGHRS and CDR2 YFSETQ. The CDR3 sequence is 15 residues long. V lost 0 bases, J lost 3 bases, and 10 bases lay in between. Here the CDR3 DNA reads TGCGCCAGCAGCTTGGGTACAGGGAACTACAATGAGCAGTTCTTC. Translating gives CASSLGTGNYNEQFF.

The chain carries TRBV28 and TRBJ2-1; 11 nucleotides align to TRBD2. The CDR3 totals 16 residues. The V gene's germline CDR1 is MDHEN and CDR2 SYDVKM. The J segment lost 8 bases and the V segment lost 5 bases, leaving 11 bases of the junction unmatched. The chain's CDR3 is CASSAVAGGQGHEQFF. The CDR3 DNA reads TGTGCCAGCAGTGCAGTAGCGGGAGGGCAGGGGCATGAGCAGTTCTTC.